Sequencing of this T cell receptor (beta chain) was carried out in a study of CD8+CD57+ T cells in acquired aplastic anemia. Patients picked for sequencing had shown CD8+CD57+ cell expansion detected by flow cytometry. TCR beta VDJ and CDR3 profiles were obtained from a genomic DNA template. Each CDR3 protein gets one entry after TCRdb re-called the reads with MiXCR. The table lists around 120,000 distinct CDR3 sequences, 30% to 45% of them singletons. CDR1 is ENHRY and CDR2 is SYGVKD in the germline V gene. The CDR3 loop spans 13 amino acids. Trimming removed 6 bases at V and 7 bases at J, with 15 bases between.

The rearrangement links TRBV10-3 to TRBJ1-1, with TRBD1 as a possible D gene (5 bases). This sequence originates from a human donor with aplastic anemia. Sequenced material: sorted CD4+, CD8+, or CD8+CD57+ T cells (not recorded which) from PBMCs. CDR3 in amino acids: CAISWGTLSEAFF. Written as DNA, the CDR3 is TGTGCCATCAGCTGGGGCACTCTCAGTGAAGCTTTCTTT.